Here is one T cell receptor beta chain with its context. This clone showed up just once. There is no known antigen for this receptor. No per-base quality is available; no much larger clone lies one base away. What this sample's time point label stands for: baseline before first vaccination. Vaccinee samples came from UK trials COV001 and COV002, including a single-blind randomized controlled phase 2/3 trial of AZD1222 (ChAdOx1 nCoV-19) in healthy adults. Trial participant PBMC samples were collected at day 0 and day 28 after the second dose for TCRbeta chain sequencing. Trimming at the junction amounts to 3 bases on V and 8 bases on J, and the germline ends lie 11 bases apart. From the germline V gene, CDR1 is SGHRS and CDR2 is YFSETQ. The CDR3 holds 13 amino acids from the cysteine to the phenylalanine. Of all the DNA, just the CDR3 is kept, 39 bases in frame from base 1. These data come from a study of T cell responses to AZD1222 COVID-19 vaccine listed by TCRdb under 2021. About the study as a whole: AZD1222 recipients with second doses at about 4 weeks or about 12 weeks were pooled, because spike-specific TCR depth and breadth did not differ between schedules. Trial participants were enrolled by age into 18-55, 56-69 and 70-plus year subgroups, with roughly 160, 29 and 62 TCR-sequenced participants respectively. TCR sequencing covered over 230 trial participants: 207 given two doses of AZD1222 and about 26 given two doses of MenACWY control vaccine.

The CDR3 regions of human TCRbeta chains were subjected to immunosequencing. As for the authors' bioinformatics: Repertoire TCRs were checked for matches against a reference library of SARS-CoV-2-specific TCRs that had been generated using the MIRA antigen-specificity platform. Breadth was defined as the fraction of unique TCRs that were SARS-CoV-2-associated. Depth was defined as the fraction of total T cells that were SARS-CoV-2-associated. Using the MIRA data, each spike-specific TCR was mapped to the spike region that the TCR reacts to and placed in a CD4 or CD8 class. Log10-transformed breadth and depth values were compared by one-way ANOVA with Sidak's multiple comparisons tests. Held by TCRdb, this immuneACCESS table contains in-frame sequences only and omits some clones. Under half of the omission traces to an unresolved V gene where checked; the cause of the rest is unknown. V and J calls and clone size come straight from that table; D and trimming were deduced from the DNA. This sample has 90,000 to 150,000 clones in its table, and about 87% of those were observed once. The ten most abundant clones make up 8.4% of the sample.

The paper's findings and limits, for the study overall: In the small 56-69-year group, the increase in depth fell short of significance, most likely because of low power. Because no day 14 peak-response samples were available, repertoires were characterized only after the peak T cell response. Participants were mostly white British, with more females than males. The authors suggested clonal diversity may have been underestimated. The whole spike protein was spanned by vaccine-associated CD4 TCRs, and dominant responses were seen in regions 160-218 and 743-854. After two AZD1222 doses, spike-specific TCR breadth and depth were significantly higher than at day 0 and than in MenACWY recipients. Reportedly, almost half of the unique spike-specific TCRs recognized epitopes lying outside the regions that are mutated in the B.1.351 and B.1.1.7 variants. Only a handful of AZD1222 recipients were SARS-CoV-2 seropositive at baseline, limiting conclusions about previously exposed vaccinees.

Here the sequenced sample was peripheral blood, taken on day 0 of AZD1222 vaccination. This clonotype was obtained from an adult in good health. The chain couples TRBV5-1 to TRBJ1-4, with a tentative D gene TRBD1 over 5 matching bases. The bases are TGCGCCAGCAGCTGGGGGGGAGCGGAAAAACTGTTTTTT. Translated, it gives CASSWGGAEKLFF. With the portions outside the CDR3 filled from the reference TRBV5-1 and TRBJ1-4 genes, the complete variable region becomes KAGVTQTPRYLIKTRGQQVTLSCSPISGHRSVSWYQQTPGQGLQFLFEYFSETQRNKGNFPGRFSGRQFSNSRSEMNVSTLELGDSALYLCASSWGGAEKLFFGSGTQLSVL.